This T cell receptor (beta chain) comes out of a study of cytomegalovirus exposure and HLA in healthy donors. Study-wide results and caveats: Per a later analysis, HLA-associated TCR beta chains showed more clonal expansion than other, equally common TCR beta chains. A missense DCLRE1C variant was associated with V- and J-gene trimming of TCR beta chains in a later analysis, and an independent cohort replicated the association.

The PCR used 60 Vbeta and 13 Jbeta primers. As handled by the study authors: It was a later analysis that counted about 80 million unique TCR beta chains, of which roughly 11 million were shared. Measured with immunoSEQ multiplex PCR; TCRdb has only the in-frame clones, and not every one. The V and J calls and clone size are taken from that table; D and trimming were inferred from the DNA. There are about 210,000 clones in the sample; about 80% occur only once, and about 1.7% lies in the top ten. With regard to this clone: Its antigen is unidentified.

The V gene's germline CDR1 is SQVTM and CDR2 ANQGSEA. The V and J ends lost 4 bases and 1 base respectively, with 19 bases between them. CDR3 length: 16 residues. The TCR comes from a male donor in good health and CMV-seronegative. The chain links TRBV29-1 to TRBJ2-5; D perhaps matches TRBD2 (6 bases). Sample: PBMCs. Here the CDR3 DNA reads TGCAGCGTTGGGGGGTCAGTTTGGGACTCCCAAGAGACCCAGTACTTC. Translating it yields CSVGGSVWDSQETQYF. Variable domain in full (rest from reference TRBV29-1 and TRBJ2-5): SAVISQKPSRDICQRGTSLTIQCQVDSQVTMMFWYRQQPGQSLTLIATANQGSEATYESGFVIDKFPISRPNLTFSTLTVSNMSPEDSSIYLCSVGGSVWDSQETQYFGPGTRLLVL.